A few counts support the clone carrying this T cell receptor beta chain. CDR3 size: 13 residues. V lost 0 bases and J lost 4, with 8 bases in between. Germline values: CDR1 SGHKS, CDR2 YYEKEE (reference sequence). Sequenced by immunoSEQ multiplex PCR; TCRdb stores in-frame clones only, minus some. Of 45,000 or so clones listed, about 91% were seen once; the top ten hold approximately 2.9%. These data are taken from a study of T cell changes during pregnancy in multiple sclerosis. This chain joins TRBV5-5 and TRBJ2-7; D remains unclear. This clonotype originated in a female donor with multiple sclerosis, enrolled in a pregnancy study. The source was CD8+ T cells from peripheral blood mononuclear cells, collected in the second trimester of pregnancy. The CDR3 bases are TGTGCCAGCAGCTTGGCCCAGAGGTACGAGCAGTACTTC. It specifies CASSLAQRYEQYF. The variable domain in full, with the rest retrieved from reference TRBV5-5 and TRBJ2-7, is DAGVTQSPTHLIKTRGQQVTLRCSPISGHKSVSWYQQVLGQGPQFIFQYYEKEERGRGNFPDRFSARQFPNYSSELNVNALLLGDSALYLCASSLAQRYEQYFGPGTRLTVT.